Presented here are 11 T cell receptor beta chains from one specimen sequenced in a study of shared clonotypes between healthy human individuals (dated by TCRdb to 2020 to 2021). The library relied on the immunoSEQ multiplex PCR assay. Imported from immuneACCESS, the table was reduced by TCRdb to in-frame sequences with V and J called. These copies leave out some clones; in studies compared against another copy, an unresolved V gene accounts for under half, and the cause of the remainder is not known. This sample has hundreds of thousands of clones in its table, and around four fifths of those were observed once. Together, the top ten hold 10% of the sample. Sequenced input: memory CD4+ T cells sorted from blood. Sample cell subset or site, as interpreted from the label and publication: CD45RA-negative fraction. Receptor source: a man aged 25-45 years in good health.

Comment on this clone: Other DNA sequences from this sample encode an identical CDR3 as well. The gene calls are TRBV27 and TRBJ1-5, with 8 bases aligning to TRBD1. The trim removed 7 bases at V and 0 bases at J, leaving 5 bases unmatched. Germline CDR1 is MNHEY and CDR2 is SMNVEV (reference sequence). The length of the CDR3 is 15 residues. CDR3 in amino acids: CASKKTGDSNQPQHF. Written as DNA, the CDR3 is TGTGCCAGCAAGAAGACAGGGGATAGCAATCAGCCCCAGCATTTT.

The table lists this clone with many counts. The same CDR3 also results from other DNA sequences found in this sample. The chain carries TRBV18 and TRBJ2-1, with D uncertain. V was pared by 6 bases and J by 0 bases, with 9 bases between. Germline-derived CDR1 and CDR2 are KGHSH and LQKENI. The CDR3 contains 14 residues. The CDR3 bases are TGTGCCAGCTCCCCTCCAAGCTCCTACAATGAGCAGTTCTTC. As protein: CASSPPSSYNEQFF.

This clone was seen once. The rearrangement uses TRBV18 and TRBJ1-4; D gene ambiguous. V lost 3 bases to trimming and J lost 6 bases, with 17 bases between them. The CDR3 runs 16 residues. Germline V gene sequence: CDR1 KGHSH, CDR2 LQKENI. The CDR3 nucleotides read TGTGCCAGCTCACCGCAGAGGGCAGGAACCCATGAAAAACTGTTTTTT. Translation: CASSPQRAGTHEKLFF.

This chain links TRBV28 with TRBJ2-1; no reliable D call. This CDR3 spans 14 amino acids. V was trimmed by 7 bases and J by 4 bases, leaving 14 bases between them. Germline lookup yields CDR1 MDHEN and CDR2 SYDVKM. The CDR3 protein is CASILGGIYNEQFF. The DNA of the CDR3 is TGTGCCAGCATCTTAGGCGGCATATACAATGAGCAGTTCTTC.

V gene TRBV19 combines with J gene TRBJ2-1; D may be TRBD2 (6 bases). From germline, CDR1 is LNHDA and CDR2 SQIVND (reference sequence). Between the trimmed V and J ends, which lost 7 bases and 5 bases, there was a span of 18 bases. CDR3 length: 15 residues. The chain's CDR3 is CASKGGGATNNEQFF. The CDR3 nucleotides are TGTGCCAGTAAGGGAGGCGGAGCTACCAACAATGAGCAGTTCTTC. The entire variable domain, with the rest obtained from reference TRBV19 and TRBJ2-1, is as follows: DGGITQSPKYLFRKEGQNVTLSCEQNLNHDAMYWYRQDPGQGLRLIYYSQIVNDFQKGDIAEGYSVSREKKESFPLTVTSAQKNPTAFYLCASKGGGATNNEQFFGPGTRLTVL.

This clone was seen many times. The genes are TRBV5-4 and TRBJ2-3; TRBD2 aligns across 12 bases. The V gene end was trimmed by 5 bases and the J gene end by 4 bases; junction bases not matched to a gene: 2. The CDR3 contains 14 residues. The germline V gene has CDR1 SGHNT and CDR2 YYREEE (reference sequence). The CDR3 spells CASRGTSGSDTQYF. CDR3 in DNA: TGTGCCAGCAGAGGGACTAGCGGGTCAGATACGCAGTATTTT.

The rearrangement joins TRBV6-1 to TRBJ2-1; 12 bases fit TRBD2. V was clipped by 7 bases and J by 4 bases; unmatched bases: 5. The germline V gene has CDR1 MNHNS and CDR2 SASEGT. This CDR3 has 15 residues. Here the CDR3 DNA reads TGTGCCAGCAACCAACTAGCGGGAGGTTACAATGAGCAGTTCTTC. Translated, it gives CASNQLAGGYNEQFF.

The gene calls are TRBV7-6 and TRBJ2-6, with unresolved D. This CDR3 has 17 amino acids. Trimming cost V 5 bases and J 5 bases, with 19 bases left between them. CDR1 and CDR2 from the germline V gene are SGHVS and FNYEAQ. The CDR3 nucleotides read TGTGCCAGCAGCATATCGGTCTCACAAAGTCGGGCCAACGTCCTGACTTTC. Its protein is CASSISVSQSRANVLTF.

Only a few counts were recorded for this clone. This rearrangement joins TRBV27 to TRBJ1-5; D is undetermined. Germline V gene sequence: CDR1 MNHEY, CDR2 SMNVEV (reference sequence). V was trimmed by 0 bases and J by 6 bases, leaving 12 bases between them. The CDR3 covers 15 residues. The CDR3 DNA follows: TGTGCCAGCAGTTTATCGAGAGGAAATAGTCAGCCCCAGCATTTT. Translated: CASSLSRGNSQPQHF.

This clone was counted between two and nine times. The chain uses TRBV2 and TRBJ2-1, with D perhaps given as TRBD1 or TRBD2 (5 bases each). Germline V gene lookup returns CDR1 SNHLY and CDR2 FYNNEI. The CDR3 is 14 amino acids. V was shortened by 4 bases and J by 5 bases, with 12 bases between the two germline ends. The CDR3 sequence: CASSGREKDNEQFF. CDR3 sequence (DNA): TGTGCCAGCAGTGGCAGGGAGAAGGACAATGAGCAGTTCTTC.

This chain connects TRBV25-1 to TRBJ2-3; weak D call: TRBD2 (6 bases). The CDR3 totals 14 residues. Trimming shortened V by 5 bases and J by 6 bases, and 15 bases separated the two germline ends. Germline CDR1 is MGHDK and CDR2 is SYGVNS. The CDR3 reads CASSRSSGRDTQYF. As DNA, the CDR3 is TGTGCCAGCAGTCGCTCCTCAGGGAGGGATACGCAGTATTTT.